Listed below are T cell receptor beta chains from one sample, sequenced in a study of blood T cell repertoires in COVID-19. The protocol was immunoSEQ multiplex PCR, while the TCRdb copy is restricted to in-frame clones and leaves out a portion. Among 18,000 or so clones listed, approximately 89% were seen once. The sample consisted of peripheral blood. The receptors derive from a man aged 60 to 69 with active COVID-19. CDR3s include the opening cysteine and the closing phenylalanine or tryptophan. The D gene is left open where the match is weak. A row's size may be missing; if present it is once, few, many or a size class.

once	TRBD2	TRBJ2-3	TRBV5-1	TGCGCCAGCAGCTCCGCCGGGACTAGCGGGGGCGGGGGCACAGATACGCAGTATTTT	CASSSAGTSGGGGTDTQYF
NA	NA	TRBJ2-3	TRBV7-2	TGTGCCAGCAGCTTCCGTCAGAGGGCCTATACGCAGTATTTT	CASSFRQRAYTQYF
NA	TRBD2	TRBJ2-3	TRBV6-2/TRBV6-3	TGTGCCAGCAGCCCCGGGAGGGCACTAGATACGCAGTATTTT	CASSPGRALDTQYF
NA	NA	TRBJ1-1	TRBV27	TGTGCCAGCAGTTTAGGGCTTTTGAACACTGAAGCTTTCTTT	CASSLGLLNTEAFF
NA	NA	TRBJ2-2	TRBV5-4	TGTGCCAGCAGCTTGGATGGCGGGTCGGACACCGGGGAGCTGTTTTTT	CASSLDGGSDTGELFF
NA	TRBD2	TRBJ2-1	TRBV20-1	TGCAGTGCCAGGGACGGGGGGAAGCAGTTCTTC	CSARDGGKQFF
NA	NA	TRBJ1-5	TRBV3-1/TRBV3-2	TGTGCCAGCAGCCCTACCTCATATCAGCCCCAGCATTTT	CASSPTSYQPQHF
NA	TRBD2	TRBJ2-7	TRBV4-1	TGCGCCAGCAGCCAATACACGAATAGCGGGACGGTGTCGGGCGAGCAGTACTTC	CASSQYTNSGTVSGEQYF
NA	TRBD1	TRBJ1-6	TRBV5-6	TGTGCCAGCAGCGCACGGGACAGGGGAGTAGATTCACCCCTCCACTTT	CASSARDRGVDSPLHF
NA	TRBD2	TRBJ2-1	TRBV12-3/TRBV12-4	TGTGCCAGCAGGGCAACTAGCGCCAATGAGCAGTTCTTC	CASRATSANEQFF
few	TRBD1	TRBJ2-5	TRBV2	TGTGCCATTCCGGGACAGGGACTAGAGACCCAGTACTTC	CAIPGQGLETQYF
once	TRBD1	TRBJ2-6	TRBV19	TGTGCCAGTAGTCAGGGGGCTGGGGCCAACGTCCTGACTTTC	CASSQGAGANVLTF
once	NA	TRBJ1-2	TRBV3-1/TRBV3-2	TGTGCCAGCAGCCAGCCCGGAGGGTTCGGCTATGGCTACACCTTC	CASSQPGGFGYGYTF
NA	NA	TRBJ2-3	TRBV3-1/TRBV3-2	TGTGCCAGCAGCCCCGTGGGGCCTAGCACAGATACGCAGTATTTT	CASSPVGPSTDTQYF
NA	TRBD1	TRBJ1-1	TRBV5-1	TGCGCCAGCAGCTTCAGAGGACAGGGTGATGTCGCTGAAGCTTTCTTT	CASSFRGQGDVAEAFF
NA	TRBD2	TRBJ2-3	TRBV7-9	TGTGCCAGCAGCCAAGGACTAGCCGGAGACACAGATACGCAGTATTTT	CASSQGLAGDTDTQYF
NA	TRBD1	TRBJ1-1	TRBV5-4	TGTGCCAGCAACCCACGGGGGACAGGATGGACTGAAGCTTTCTTT	CASNPRGTGWTEAFF
NA	TRBD1	TRBJ2-2	TRBV24-1	TGTGCCACCAGTGATTTAAGGCGGACAGGGGGCACGACCGGGGAGCTGTTTTTT	CATSDLRRTGGTTGELFF
once	NA	TRBJ1-2	TRBV29-1	TGCAGCTCATCCGGGGGACTACGAGGCTATGGCTACACCTTC	CSSSGGLRGYGYTF
NA	NA	TRBJ2-5	TRBV2	TGTGCCAGCAATCGAGGGGGGGAAGAGACCCAGTACTTC	CASNRGGEETQYF
NA	NA	TRBJ2-7	TRBV15	TGTGCCACCAGCAGAGGGTCTAGTTCCTACGAGCAGTACTTC	CATSRGSSSYEQYF
NA	TRBD2	TRBJ2-1	TRBV6-1	TGTGCCAGCAGTGAAAGTTATAGCGGGGGGTATCAGTTCTTC	CASSESYSGGYQFF
NA	TRBD1	TRBJ2-2	TRBV12-5	TGTGCTAGTGGTTCGGGACAGGGGGATGCCGGGGAGCTGTTTTTT	CASGSGQGDAGELFF
NA	TRBD1	TRBJ2-5	TRBV11-3	TGTGCCAGCAGCTTAGGGGGACAGTTACAAGAGACCCAGTACTTC	CASSLGGQLQETQYF
NA	NA	TRBJ2-2	TRBV15	TGTGCCACCAGCCGATTAGGTTCCGGGACCGGGGAGCTGTTTTTT	CATSRLGSGTGELFF
NA	NA	TRBJ2-5	TRBV13	TGTGCCAGCAGCTCTGGTGGACGGGCTACAGGGACCCAGTACTTC	CASSSGGRATGTQYF
NA	NA	TRBJ2-2	TRBV2	TGTGCCAGCAGCTTTAGACAGACGAACACCGGGGAGCTGTTTTTT	CASSFRQTNTGELFF
NA	NA	TRBJ2-7	TRBV5-1	TGCGCCAGCAGCTTGCTCGGGTTGTGGGACGAGCAGTACTTC	CASSLLGLWDEQYF
NA	TRBD2	TRBJ2-7	TRBV28	TGTGCCAGCAGTTTCGTAGCGGGGGGGCGGTACGAGCAGTACTTC	CASSFVAGGRYEQYF
NA	NA	TRBJ1-5	TRBV6-5	TGTGCCAGCAGCCGTAGTCCTAGCAATCAGCCCCAGCATTTT	CASSRSPSNQPQHF
NA	TRBD2	TRBJ2-3	TRBV5-5	TGTGCCAGCAGCTCCCGCCTAGCGGGAGGAACAGATACGCAGTATTTT	CASSSRLAGGTDTQYF
few	TRBD1	TRBJ1-1	TRBV5-4	TGTGCCAGCAGCCCCGGGACAGGGGGCCACACTGAAGCTTTCTTT	CASSPGTGGHTEAFF
once	NA	TRBJ1-1	TRBV10-2	TGCGCCAGCTCGGACAGCATGAACACTGAAGCTTTCTTT	CASSDSMNTEAFF
NA	TRBD2	TRBJ2-1	TRBV29-1	TGCAGCGGACTAGCGGGGCCGAATGAGCAGTTCTTC	CSGLAGPNEQFF
NA	TRBD1	TRBJ2-2	TRBV6-5	TGTGCCAGCACCCTCGGGACAGGGGGCACCGGGGAGCTGTTTTTT	CASTLGTGGTGELFF
NA	NA	TRBJ2-7	TRBV11-2	TGTGCCAGCAGCTCCACTAGTCACGAGCAGTACTTC	CASSSTSHEQYF
NA	NA	TRBJ2-2	TRBV2	TGTGCCAGCAGTGGTGGTGATACGAGCACCGGGGAGCTGTTTTTT	CASSGGDTSTGELFF
NA	NA	TRBJ2-5	TRBV6-1	TGTGCCACCAGTGAACTTACAGGGCCGCAAGAGACCCAGTACTTC	CATSELTGPQETQYF
NA	TRBD2	TRBJ2-5	TRBV9	TGTGCCAGCAGGCCGAAGAGGTCCGGGACTAGCGGGAGTGTAAGGGAGACCCAGTACTTC	CASRPKRSGTSGSVRETQYF
NA	TRBD2	TRBJ2-7	TRBV6-2/TRBV6-3	TGTGCCAGCAGTTCGCAACTAGCGGGGGGCGCCTACGAGCAGTACTTC	CASSSQLAGGAYEQYF
NA	NA	TRBJ1-1	TRBV11-1	TGTGCCAGCAGCTTAGCAGGAGTTTACAACACTGAAGCTTTCTTT	CASSLAGVYNTEAFF
NA	NA	TRBJ1-5	TRBV6-5	TGTGCCAGCAGCCTGCGGGGGAGAGAGGCCCAGCATTTT	CASSLRGREAQHF
NA	TRBD2	TRBJ2-7	TRBV30	TGTGCCTGGAGTGTAAGACTAGCGGGGGCCTACGAGCAGTACTTC	CAWSVRLAGAYEQYF
NA	TRBD1	TRBJ2-7	TRBV6-5	TGTGCCAGCAGCTATGACCAGGGGGCGCGCAACGAGCAGTACTTC	CASSYDQGARNEQYF
NA	TRBD2	TRBJ2-1	TRBV7-3	TGTGCCAGCAGCTTCGGACTAGCGATTAACAATGAGCAGTTCTTC	CASSFGLAINNEQFF
NA	TRBD2	TRBJ2-1	TRBV18	TGTGCCAGCTCACCCCTCGGCGCGCTAGCGGGACAGTCCCCTCATGAGCAGTTCTTC	CASSPLGALAGQSPHEQFF
NA	NA	TRBJ2-1	TRBV12-2	TGTGCAAGTCGCTTAGCTTTTTCTACCGCGACTAGCCAATACAATGAGCAGTTCTTC	CASRLAFSTATSQYNEQFF
once	NA	TRBJ2-4	TRBV28	TGTGCCAGCAGTTCTCCAGGGGTGGGCAAAAACATTCAGTACTTC	CASSSPGVGKNIQYF
NA	NA	TRBJ2-2	TRBV18	TGTGCCAGCTCACCACCCACTCCTACCGGGGAGCTGTTTTTT	CASSPPTPTGELFF
NA	NA	TRBJ1-4	TRBV18	TGTGCCAGCTCACCGGACAGTTGGAAACTGTTTTTT	CASSPDSWKLFF